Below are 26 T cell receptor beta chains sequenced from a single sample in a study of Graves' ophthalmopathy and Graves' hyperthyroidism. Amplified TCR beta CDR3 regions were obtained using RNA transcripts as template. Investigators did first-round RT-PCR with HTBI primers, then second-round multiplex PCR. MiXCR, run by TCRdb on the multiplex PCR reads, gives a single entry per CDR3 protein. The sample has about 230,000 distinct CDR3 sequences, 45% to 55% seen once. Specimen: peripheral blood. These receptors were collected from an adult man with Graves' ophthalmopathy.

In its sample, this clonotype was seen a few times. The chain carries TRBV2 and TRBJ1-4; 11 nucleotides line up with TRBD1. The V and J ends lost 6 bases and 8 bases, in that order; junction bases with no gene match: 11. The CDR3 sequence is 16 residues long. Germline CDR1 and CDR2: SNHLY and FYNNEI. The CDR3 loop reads CASRRAAGTGGEKLFF. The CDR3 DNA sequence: TGTGCCAGCAGACGTGCCGCAGGGACAGGGGGGGAAAAACTGTTTTTT. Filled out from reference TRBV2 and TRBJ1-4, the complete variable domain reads EPEVTQTPSHQVTQMGQEVILRCVPISNHLYFYWYRQILGQKVEFLVSFYNNEISEKSEIFDDQFSVERPDGSNFTLKIRSTKLEDSAMYFCASRRAAGTGGEKLFFGSGTQLSVL.

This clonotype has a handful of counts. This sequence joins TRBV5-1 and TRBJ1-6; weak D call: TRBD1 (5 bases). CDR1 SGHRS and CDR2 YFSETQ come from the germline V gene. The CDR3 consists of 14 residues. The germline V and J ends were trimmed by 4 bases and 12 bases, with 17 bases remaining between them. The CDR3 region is CASSPGTLKVPLHF. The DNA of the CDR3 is TGCGCCAGCAGCCCGGGGACCCTGAAGGTACCCCTCCACTTT.

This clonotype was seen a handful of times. CDR3 coding DNA: TGTGCCAGCAGTAAACCTCAGTGGGCTGAAGCTTTCTTT. Translation gives CASSKPQWAEAFF. The gene calls are TRBV5-8 and TRBJ1-1; D gene unclear. The CDR3 consists of 13 residues. V lost 5 bases to trimming and J lost 6 bases, with 14 bases between them. Germline V gene sequence: CDR1 SGHTS, CDR2 YDEGEE.

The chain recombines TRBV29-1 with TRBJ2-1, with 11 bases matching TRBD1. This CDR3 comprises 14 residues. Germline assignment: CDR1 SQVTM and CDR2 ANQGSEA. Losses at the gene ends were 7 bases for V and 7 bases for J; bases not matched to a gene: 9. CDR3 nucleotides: TGCAGCGCCCAGACCGGGACAGGGGGAAATGAGCAGTTCTTC. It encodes CSAQTGTGGNEQFF.

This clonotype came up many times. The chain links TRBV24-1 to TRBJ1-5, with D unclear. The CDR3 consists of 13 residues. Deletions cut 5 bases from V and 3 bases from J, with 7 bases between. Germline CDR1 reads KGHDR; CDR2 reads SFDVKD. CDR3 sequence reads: CATSARSNQPQHF. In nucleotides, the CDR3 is TGTGCCACCAGTGCCAGGTCCAATCAGCCCCAGCATTTT.

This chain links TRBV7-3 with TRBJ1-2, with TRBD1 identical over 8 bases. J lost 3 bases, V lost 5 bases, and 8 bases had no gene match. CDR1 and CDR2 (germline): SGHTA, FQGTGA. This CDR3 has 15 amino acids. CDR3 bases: TGTGCCAGCAGCCCTGGCGGACAGGGTTACTATGGCTACACCTTC. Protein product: CASSPGGQGYYGYTF.

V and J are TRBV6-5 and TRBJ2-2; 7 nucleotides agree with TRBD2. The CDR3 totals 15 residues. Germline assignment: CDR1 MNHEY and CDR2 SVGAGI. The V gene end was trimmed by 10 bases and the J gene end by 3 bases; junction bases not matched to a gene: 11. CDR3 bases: TGTGCCATCAAGGAGGCGGGGGTTGACACCGGGGAGCTGTTTTTT. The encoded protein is CAIKEAGVDTGELFF.

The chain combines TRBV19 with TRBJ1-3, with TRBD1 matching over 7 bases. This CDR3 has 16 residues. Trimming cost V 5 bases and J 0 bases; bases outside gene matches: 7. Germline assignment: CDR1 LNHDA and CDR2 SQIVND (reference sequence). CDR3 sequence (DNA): TGTGCCAGTAGTTTCCGCCGGGACAGCTCTGGAAACACCATATATTTT. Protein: CASSFRRDSSGNTIYF.

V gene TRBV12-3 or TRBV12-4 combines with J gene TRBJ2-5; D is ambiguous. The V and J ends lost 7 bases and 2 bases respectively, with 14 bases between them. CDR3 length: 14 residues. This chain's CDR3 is CASTLRWRQETQYF. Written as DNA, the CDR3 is TGTGCCAGCACCCTACGGTGGAGACAAGAGACCCAGTACTTC.

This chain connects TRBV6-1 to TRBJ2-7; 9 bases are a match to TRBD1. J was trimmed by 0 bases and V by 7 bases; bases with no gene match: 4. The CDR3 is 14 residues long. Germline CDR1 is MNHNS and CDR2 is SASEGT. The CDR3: CASIPGQGSYEQYF. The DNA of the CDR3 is TGTGCCAGCATACCGGGACAGGGCTCCTACGAGCAGTACTTC.

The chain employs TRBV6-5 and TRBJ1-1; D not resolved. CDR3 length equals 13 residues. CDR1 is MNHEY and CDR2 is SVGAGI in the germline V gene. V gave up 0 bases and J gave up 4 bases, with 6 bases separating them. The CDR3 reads CASSYSWATEAFF. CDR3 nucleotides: TGTGCCAGCAGTTACTCTTGGGCCACTGAAGCTTTCTTT.

The CDR3 region is CASRSWDVSQDRGGQYF. The CDR3, as DNA: TGTGCCAGCAGATCCTGGGACGTTTCTCAAGATAGGGGGGGCCAGTACTTC. The chain has TRBV7-8 and TRBJ2-5; possibly TRBD2 for D (7 bases). CDR1 is SGHVS, CDR2 FQNEAQ, per germline. Trimming took 6 bases from V and 10 from J, leaving 30 bases between them. This CDR3 spans 17 amino acids. Combining the CDR3 with reference TRBV7-8 and TRBJ2-5 gives the whole variable domain GAGVSQSPRYKVAKRGQDVALRCDPISGHVSLFWYQQALGQGPEFLTYFQNEAQLDKSGLPSDRFFAERPEGSVSTLKIQRTQQEDSAVYLCASRSWDVSQDRGGQYFGPGTRLLVL.

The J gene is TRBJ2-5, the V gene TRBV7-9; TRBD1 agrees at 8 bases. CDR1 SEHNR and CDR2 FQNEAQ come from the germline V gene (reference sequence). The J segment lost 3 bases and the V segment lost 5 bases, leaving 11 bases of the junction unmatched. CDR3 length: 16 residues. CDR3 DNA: TGTGCCAGCAGCCCACATTCCGGGACAGGAGAAGAGACCCAGTACTTC. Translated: CASSPHSGTGEETQYF. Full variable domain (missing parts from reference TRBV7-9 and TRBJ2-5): DTGVSQNPRHKITKRGQNVTFRCDPISEHNRLYWYRQTLGQGPEFLTYFQNEAQLEKSRLLSDRFSAERPKGSFSTLEIQRTEQGDSAMYLCASSPHSGTGEETQYFGPGTRLLVL.

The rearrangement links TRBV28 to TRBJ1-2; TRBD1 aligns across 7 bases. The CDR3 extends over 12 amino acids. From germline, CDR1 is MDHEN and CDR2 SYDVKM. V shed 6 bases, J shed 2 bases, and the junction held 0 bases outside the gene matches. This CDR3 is CASRGQNYGYTF. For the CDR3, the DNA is TGTGCCAGCAGGGGACAGAACTATGGCTACACCTTC.

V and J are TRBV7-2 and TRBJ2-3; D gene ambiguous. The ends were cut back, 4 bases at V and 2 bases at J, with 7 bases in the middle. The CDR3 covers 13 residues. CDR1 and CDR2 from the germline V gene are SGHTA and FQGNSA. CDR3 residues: CASSSTVTDTQYF. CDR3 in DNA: TGTGCCAGCAGCTCGACTGTCACAGATACGCAGTATTTT.

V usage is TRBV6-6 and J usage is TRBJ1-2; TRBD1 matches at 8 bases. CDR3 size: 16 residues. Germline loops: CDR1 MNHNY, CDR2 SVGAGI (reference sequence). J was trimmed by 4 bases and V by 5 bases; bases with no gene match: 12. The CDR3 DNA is TGTGCCAGCAGTAACCAGGGGGCCGCTGTGAGCTATGGCTACACCTTC. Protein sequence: CASSNQGAAVSYGYTF.

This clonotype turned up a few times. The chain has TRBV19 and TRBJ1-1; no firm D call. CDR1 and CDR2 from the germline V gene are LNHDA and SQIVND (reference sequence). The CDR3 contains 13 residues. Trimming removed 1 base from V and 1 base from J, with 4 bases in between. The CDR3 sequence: CASSIGGNTEAFF. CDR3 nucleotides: TGTGCCAGTAGTATAGGCGGGAACACTGAAGCTTTCTTT.

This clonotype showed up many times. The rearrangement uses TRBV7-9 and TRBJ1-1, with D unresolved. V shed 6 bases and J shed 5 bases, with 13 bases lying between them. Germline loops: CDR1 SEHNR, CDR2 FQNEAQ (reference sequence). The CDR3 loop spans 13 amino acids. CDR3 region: CASRRRFGTEAFF. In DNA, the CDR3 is TGTGCCAGCAGACGGCGATTCGGGACTGAAGCTTTCTTT.

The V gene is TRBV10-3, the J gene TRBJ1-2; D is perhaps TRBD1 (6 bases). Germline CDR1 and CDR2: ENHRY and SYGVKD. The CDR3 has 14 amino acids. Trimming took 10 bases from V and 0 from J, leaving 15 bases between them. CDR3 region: CASSRTATNYGYTF. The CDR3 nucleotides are TGTGCCAGCTCTAGGACAGCGACTAACTATGGCTACACCTTC.

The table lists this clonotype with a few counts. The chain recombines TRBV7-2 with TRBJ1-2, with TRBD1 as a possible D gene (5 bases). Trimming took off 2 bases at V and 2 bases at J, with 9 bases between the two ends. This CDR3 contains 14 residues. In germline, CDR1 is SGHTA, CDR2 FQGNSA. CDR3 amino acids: CASSLLRGNYGYTF. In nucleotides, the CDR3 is TGTGCCAGCAGCTTACTCCGGGGCAACTATGGCTACACCTTC.

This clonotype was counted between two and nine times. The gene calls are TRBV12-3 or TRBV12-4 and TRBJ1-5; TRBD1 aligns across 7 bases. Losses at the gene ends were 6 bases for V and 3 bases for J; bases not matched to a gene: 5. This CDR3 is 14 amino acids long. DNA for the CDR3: TGTGCCAGCAGCAATACAGGGGTCAATCAGCCCCAGCATTTT. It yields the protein CASSNTGVNQPQHF.

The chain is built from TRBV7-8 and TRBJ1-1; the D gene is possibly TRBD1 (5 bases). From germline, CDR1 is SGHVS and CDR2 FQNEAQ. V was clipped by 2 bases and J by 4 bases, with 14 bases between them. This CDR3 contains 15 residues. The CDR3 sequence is CASSLTLAGRTEAFF. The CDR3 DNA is TGTGCCAGCAGCTTAACACTCGCGGGGCGCACTGAAGCTTTCTTT.

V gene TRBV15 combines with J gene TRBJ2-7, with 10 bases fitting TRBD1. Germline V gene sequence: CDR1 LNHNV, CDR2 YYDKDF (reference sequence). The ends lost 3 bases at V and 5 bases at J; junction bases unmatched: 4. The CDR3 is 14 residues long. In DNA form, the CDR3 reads TGTGCCACCAGCAGGGAGGACAGGGGGGACGAGCAGTACTTC. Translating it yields CATSREDRGDEQYF.

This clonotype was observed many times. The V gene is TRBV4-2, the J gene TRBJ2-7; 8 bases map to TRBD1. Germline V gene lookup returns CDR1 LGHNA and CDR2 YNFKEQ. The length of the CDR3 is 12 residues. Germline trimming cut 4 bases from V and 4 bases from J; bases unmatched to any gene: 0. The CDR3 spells CASSRTGYEQYF. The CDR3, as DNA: TGTGCCAGCAGCCGGACAGGGTACGAGCAGTACTTC.

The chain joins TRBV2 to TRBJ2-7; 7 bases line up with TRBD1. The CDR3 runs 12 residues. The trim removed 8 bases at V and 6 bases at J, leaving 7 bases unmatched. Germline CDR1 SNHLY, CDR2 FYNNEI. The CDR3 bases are TGTGCCAGCGGTTTACAGGGGCTCGAGCAGTACTTC. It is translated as CASGLQGLEQYF.

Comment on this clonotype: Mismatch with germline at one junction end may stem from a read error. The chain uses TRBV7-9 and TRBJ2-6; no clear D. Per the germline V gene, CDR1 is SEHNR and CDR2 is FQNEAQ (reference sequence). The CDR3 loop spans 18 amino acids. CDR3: CASSLLNLSPSGANVLTF. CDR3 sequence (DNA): TGCGCCAGCAGCCTCCTAAACTTAAGTCCGTCCGGGGCCAACGTCCTGACTTTC.